What follows are 20 T cell receptor beta chains derived from one specimen sequenced in a study of OX40 agonist ivuxolimab in advanced cancers. Repertoires were generated with immunoSEQ multiplex PCR, while TCRdb's copy carries only in-frame clones and drops some. The table includes 65,000 to 80,000 clones, 80% to 90% detected once. Here the sequenced sample was CD4+ or CD8+ T cells sorted from blood, taken in a trial of the OX40 agonist ivuxolimab. Receptor source: an adult with an advanced solid tumor such as melanoma, head and neck, liver or kidney cancer.

A remark on this clone: One end of the junction varies from germline; a read error may be responsible. The same CDR3 arises from other DNA sequences in this sample as well. The chain is built from TRBV7-9 and TRBJ2-5, with D hard to call. The germline V gene encodes CDR1 SEHNR and CDR2 FQNEAQ (reference sequence). The CDR3 sequence is 14 residues long. Here the CDR3 DNA reads TGTGCCAGCAGCTCCGGGTCCTTTAAAGAGACTCAGTACTTC. It encodes CASSSGSFKETQYF.

The chain couples TRBV7-2 to TRBJ1-2; D gene unclear. Germline CDR1 reads SGHTA; CDR2 reads FQGNSA. Trimming pared 3 bases from V and 0 bases from J, leaving 20 bases between. The CDR3 totals 18 residues. DNA of the CDR3: TGTGCCAGCAGCTTCCTTAGGGCCACAGTAACTACTAACTATGGCTACACCTTC. Translation: CASSFLRATVTTNYGYTF.

DNA of the CDR3: TGTGCCAGCAGCTCTGACAGGGGAAAGTCCAATCAGCCCCAGCATTTT. It yields the protein CASSSDRGKSNQPQHF. The chain combines TRBV7-9 with TRBJ1-5, with TRBD1 matching over 8 bases. In germline, CDR1 is SEHNR, CDR2 FQNEAQ (reference sequence). The CDR3 runs to 16 residues. The trim removed 4 bases at V and 3 bases at J, leaving 8 bases unmatched.

The genes are TRBV11-3 and TRBJ2-1; no clear D. The CDR3 is 15 amino acids. The ends were cut back, 5 bases at V and 4 bases at J, with 15 bases in the middle. The germline V gene has CDR1 SGHNT and CDR2 YENEEA. CDR3 in amino acids: CASSQLRSSYNEQFF. CDR3 bases: TGTGCCAGCAGCCAACTGCGCTCCTCTTACAATGAGCAGTTCTTC. The full variable domain, completed using reference TRBV11-3 and TRBJ2-1, is EAGVVQSPRYKIIEKKQPVAFWCNPISGHNTLYWYLQNLGQGPELLIRYENEEAVDDSQLPKDRFSAERLKGVDSTLKIQPAELGDSAVYLCASSQLRSSYNEQFFGPGTRLTVL.

V and J are TRBV7-2 and TRBJ2-5; 10 positions match TRBD2. Trimming took 2 bases from V and 5 from J; bases not matched to a gene: 2. Germline V lookup: CDR1 SGHTA, CDR2 FQGNSA. The CDR3 is 14 residues long. CDR3 nucleotide sequence: TGTGCCAGCAGCTTAAGCGGGGGGGCGGAGACCCAGTACTTC. Amino acids: CASSLSGGAETQYF.

The chain recombines TRBV5-1 with TRBJ1-2, with D perhaps TRBD1 (6 bases). CDR3 length equals 17 residues. Germline values: CDR1 SGHRS, CDR2 YFSETQ. V was shortened by 1 base and J by 7 bases, with 23 bases between the two germline ends. This CDR3 is CASSLYSGSGALGGYTF. Written as DNA, the CDR3 is TGCGCCAGCAGCTTGTACTCTGGGTCGGGGGCCTTGGGTGGCTACACCTTC.

V is TRBV30 and J is TRBJ1-2; the D is unclear. Germline lookup yields CDR1 GTSNPN and CDR2 SVGIG (reference sequence). CDR3 length: 11 amino acids. V lost 7 bases, J lost 8 bases, and 14 bases lay in between. CDR3 DNA sequence: TGTGCCTACCAATGGGTTCACGGCTACACCTTC. Translation gives CAYQWVHGYTF. Together with reference TRBV30 and TRBJ1-2, the CDR3 gives the full variable domain: SQTIHQWPATLVQPVGSPLSLECTVEGTSNPNLYWYRQAAGRGLQLLFYSVGIGQISSEVPQNLSASRPQDRQFILSSKKLLLSDSGFYLCAYQWVHGYTFGSGTRLTVV.

The chain employs TRBV7-2 and TRBJ1-1, with no clear D. The CDR3 has 14 residues. V lost 1 base and J 1 base, leaving 7 bases between the germline ends. CDR1 and CDR2 (germline): SGHTA, FQGNSA. In DNA, the CDR3 is TGTGCCAGCAGCTTAGGGACGGAGAACACTGAAGCTTTCTTT. It codes for CASSLGTENTEAFF.

The V call is TRBV5-1, the J call TRBJ1-2, with D maybe TRBD1 (5 bases). Germline V lookup: CDR1 SGHRS, CDR2 YFSETQ. The V end was cut by 5 bases, the J end by 6 bases, with 14 bases between. The CDR3 length is 13 residues. The CDR3 DNA sequence: TGCGCCAGCAGGGGGACGGAAACGGATGGCTACACCTTC. Translated, it gives CASRGTETDGYTF.

V is TRBV21-1 and J is TRBJ2-5; the DNA was not used to check the table's D call, TRBD2. TRBV21-1 is a pseudogene segment. The CDR3 contains 15 residues. This chain's CDR3 is CASSNPQQRPETQYF. CDR3 nucleotides: TGTGCCAGCAGCAACCCTCAGCAGCGACCAGAGACCCAGTACTTC.

This clone showed up just once. The V call is TRBV9, the J call TRBJ1-4; D perhaps matches TRBD1 (6 bases). Germline V gene lookup returns CDR1 SGDLS and CDR2 YYNGEE. V was clipped by 3 bases and J by 8 bases, with 17 bases between them. This CDR3 is 15 amino acids long. The CDR3 protein is CASSDTPQGREKLFF. Here the CDR3 DNA reads TGTGCCAGCAGCGACACCCCCCAGGGGCGGGAAAAACTGTTTTTT.

This chain uses TRBV29-1 with TRBJ2-5; D is perhaps TRBD1 or TRBD2 (5 bases each). Germline V CDR1 and CDR2: SQVTM, ANQGSEA. Trimming took off 6 bases at V and 1 base at J, with 9 bases between the two ends. The CDR3 sequence is 12 residues long. The CDR3 nucleotides read TGCAGCGTCCGGGACGGCCAAGAGACCCAGTACTTC. This encodes CSVRDGQETQYF.

V usage is TRBV7-6 and J usage is TRBJ2-1; no firm D call. In germline, CDR1 is SGHVS, CDR2 FNYEAQ. Trimming left V 5 bases short and J 9 bases short, with 14 bases between. CDR3 length: 13 residues. The CDR3 is CASSAYPVGEQFF. CDR3 in DNA: TGTGCCAGCAGCGCCTACCCGGTAGGTGAGCAGTTCTTC.

This clone was seen just once. The chain combines TRBV5-1 with TRBJ2-5; the D gene is possibly TRBD1 (6 bases). Germline-derived CDR1 and CDR2 are SGHRS and YFSETQ. Trimming removed 3 bases from V and 0 bases from J, with 12 bases in between. This CDR3 contains 15 residues. The chain's CDR3 is CASSSHGTYQETQYF. CDR3 nucleotide sequence: TGCGCCAGCAGCTCCCACGGGACATACCAAGAGACCCAGTACTTC.

This clone came up a few times. The chain couples TRBV6-6 to TRBJ2-1; D not certain. CDR3 length: 14 amino acids. In germline, CDR1 is MNHNY, CDR2 SVGAGI (reference sequence). V was cut by 6 bases and J by 0 bases, with 9 bases left in between. CDR3 sequence (DNA): TGTGCCAGCAGCCCGGGTCGCTCCTACAATGAGCAGTTCTTC. Encoded protein: CASSPGRSYNEQFF.

This CDR3 is CASSLGEGYNEQFF. CDR3 in DNA: TGTGCCAGCAGCTTAGGGGAGGGCTACAATGAGCAGTTCTTC. The J gene is TRBJ2-1, the V gene TRBV11-3; 7 bases align to TRBD2. The CDR3 has 14 residues. CDR1 and CDR2 (germline): SGHNT, YENEEA. Trimming cost V 1 base and J 3 bases; bases outside gene matches: 0.

The chain combines TRBV7-2 with TRBJ1-1, with a possible D match to TRBD1 (6 bases). This CDR3 spans 15 amino acids. CDR1 and CDR2 (germline): SGHTA, FQGNSA. Between the trimmed V and J ends, which lost 7 bases and 3 bases, there was a span of 18 bases. The CDR3 sequence: CASKDSSGRDTEAFF. DNA of the CDR3: TGTGCCAGCAAGGACAGTTCAGGGCGGGACACTGAAGCTTTCTTT.

The chain employs TRBV4-1 and TRBJ1-2; no reliable D call. The germline CDR1 and CDR2 sequences are MGHRA and YSYEKL. CDR3 length: 13 residues. Trimming took 6 bases from V and 8 from J, leaving 16 bases between them. The CDR3 region has the DNA TGCGCCAGCAGGTTTGGTACTTCGGGCGGCTACACCTTC. Translated, it gives CASRFGTSGGYTF.

The CDR3 reads CASSESGRKRRWTEAFF. In DNA, the CDR3 is TGTGCCAGCAGTGAATCTGGACGCAAGCGGCGGTGGACTGAAGCTTTCTTT. The rearrangement uses TRBV2 and TRBJ1-1; D not resolved. Germline V gene lookup returns CDR1 SNHLY and CDR2 FYNNEI. The CDR3 runs to 17 residues. Trimming pared 2 bases from V and 5 bases from J, leaving 21 bases between.

The rearrangement joins TRBV6-5 to TRBJ2-7, with 8 bases matching TRBD1. CDR3 length: 14 amino acids. Germline values: CDR1 MNHEY, CDR2 SVGAGI. V was clipped by 2 bases and J by 3 bases; unmatched bases: 3. The CDR3 protein is CASSYTGTGYEQYF. As DNA, the CDR3 is TGTGCCAGCAGTTACACGGGGACAGGCTACGAGCAGTACTTC.